The 18 T cell receptor beta chains reported below all come from one sample, sequenced in a study of brain T cells in children with intractable seizures. Data came from immunoSEQ multiplex PCR; TCRdb stores just in-frame clones and leaves some out. This sample carries 80,000 or so clones, around 91% of them seen once, and the ten largest clones take 20% to 25%. The specimen was peripheral blood, collected at surgery. The receptors shown here come from a girl aged 2-9 years with Rasmussen encephalitis and intractable seizures.

The genes are TRBV27 and TRBJ1-1; perhaps TRBD1 as D (6 bases). The germline V gene encodes CDR1 MNHEY and CDR2 SMNVEV (reference sequence). There are 18 residues in the CDR3. With 5 bases removed from V and 1 base from J, the gap between germline ends came to 23 bases. CDR3 residues: CASSPRVFPPRGNTEAFF. Written as DNA, the CDR3 is TGTGCCAGCAGTCCTCGGGTATTCCCACCCAGGGGGAACACTGAAGCTTTCTTT.

The rearrangement joins TRBV3-1 (or the pseudogene TRBV3-2) to TRBJ2-3; tentatively, D is TRBD2 (6 bases). The CDR3 covers 15 residues. V was clipped by 5 bases and J by 3 bases, with 15 bases between them. Germline CDR1 LGHDT, CDR2 YNNKEL (reference sequence). The CDR3 region has the DNA TGTGCCAGCAGCTGGACGGGAGAGGGTACAGATACGCAGTATTTT. This encodes CASSWTGEGTDTQYF.

The chain recombines TRBV27 with TRBJ1-6; D is ambiguous. The germline V gene has CDR1 MNHEY and CDR2 SMNVEV (reference sequence). CDR3 length: 16 residues. Trimming stripped 2 bases from V and 0 bases from J, with 8 bases between. The CDR3 DNA sequence: TGTGCCAGCAGTTTAGGGCAGAGCTCCTATAATTCACCCCTCCACTTT. Its translation: CASSLGQSSYNSPLHF.

DNA of the CDR3: TGTGCCAGCAGTAAATACAGGGGGAGTGAGCCCCAGCATTTT. It translates to CASSKYRGSEPQHF. The V call is TRBV27, the J call TRBJ1-5, with 8 bases that match TRBD1. J gave up 8 bases and V 5 bases, and 8 bases lay outside the gene matches. This CDR3 has 14 amino acids. Per the germline V gene, CDR1 is MNHEY and CDR2 is SMNVEV (reference sequence).

The chain has TRBV30 and TRBJ1-4; D remains ambiguous. Germline assignment: CDR1 GTSNPN and CDR2 SVGIG (reference sequence). Trimming stripped 4 bases from V and 1 base from J, with 4 bases between. The CDR3 contains 12 residues. The CDR3 nucleotides read TGTGCCTGGACCGTAACTAATGAAAAACTGTTTTTT. Its protein is CAWTVTNEKLFF.

V and J are TRBV6-2 or TRBV6-3 and TRBJ1-2; D remains unclear. CDR1 is MNHEY, CDR2 SVGEGT, per germline. The CDR3 length is 14 residues. The germline V and J ends were trimmed by 0 bases and 2 bases, with 7 bases remaining between them. The CDR3 loop is CASSYSPRNYGYTF. The CDR3 DNA reads TGTGCCAGCAGTTACTCGCCACGGAACTATGGCTACACCTTC.

This clone was found a few times. The chain joins TRBV6-1 to TRBJ1-3; D is undetermined. The V gene lost 3 bases and the J gene lost 5 bases, with 14 bases spanning the gap. The CDR3 totals 15 residues. Germline CDR1 MNHNS, CDR2 SASEGT. The DNA of the CDR3 is TGTGCCAGCAGTGACCCCGGAACCGCTCGAAACACCATATATTTT. The encoded protein is CASSDPGTARNTIYF.

The sample holds a few counts of this clone. CDR3: CASSPGGSGNTIYF. DNA of the CDR3: TGTGCCAGCTCACCAGGGGGCTCTGGAAACACCATATATTTT. The chain employs TRBV18 and TRBJ1-3; tentative D call: TRBD1 (5 bases). Germline CDR1 KGHSH, CDR2 LQKENI. Trimming left V 2 bases short and J 0 bases short, with 5 bases between. This CDR3 has 14 amino acids.

The CDR3 sequence is CASKREQGRGYTF. The CDR3 nucleotides are TGTGCCAGCAAGAGGGAACAGGGAAGAGGCTACACCTTC. The chain is built from TRBV6-5 and TRBJ1-2, with D possibly matching TRBD1 (6 bases). Trimming took 7 bases from V and 8 from J, leaving 17 bases between them. CDR1 and CDR2 (germline): MNHEY, SVGAGI. The CDR3 spans 13 residues.

V usage is TRBV27 and J usage is TRBJ1-2; D is unresolved. V lost 1 base, J lost 5 bases, and 8 bases lay in between. The CDR3 totals 13 residues. From germline, CDR1 is MNHEY and CDR2 SMNVEV (reference sequence). For the CDR3, the DNA is TGTGCCAGCAGTTTATTAGGGTCATATGGCTACACCTTC. Its protein is CASSLLGSYGYTF.

The V gene is TRBV9, the J gene TRBJ2-2, with D possibly matching TRBD1 (6 bases). V lost 4 bases and J 2 bases, leaving 18 bases between the germline ends. Germline values: CDR1 SGDLS, CDR2 YYNGEE. The CDR3 loop spans 17 amino acids. CDR3 residues: CASSILTGTTNTGELFF. The CDR3 coding sequence is TGTGCCAGCAGCATATTAACCGGGACAACCAACACCGGGGAGCTGTTTTTT.

The chain recombines TRBV19 with TRBJ1-2; D ambiguous. Deletions cut 4 bases from V and 4 bases from J, with 10 bases between. The CDR3 is 13 amino acids. In germline, CDR1 is LNHDA, CDR2 SQIVND (reference sequence). CDR3 sequence (DNA): TGTGCCAGTAGTAGAGGGTCTCTCTATGGCTACACCTTC. Translating gives CASSRGSLYGYTF.

J is TRBJ2-2 and V is TRBV6-5; the D is unclear. The V and J ends lost 6 bases and 4 bases respectively, with 15 bases between them. This CDR3 has 15 amino acids. Germline assignment: CDR1 MNHEY and CDR2 SVGAGI. CDR3 in DNA: TGTGCCAGCAGAACTACCCCGTTGAGCACCGGGGAGCTGTTTTTT. Protein product: CASRTTPLSTGELFF.

The chain has TRBV27 and TRBJ2-1, with TRBD1 matching over 7 bases. The junction had 1 base not matched to a gene; V was cut back by 2 bases and J by 6 bases. The CDR3 contains 13 residues. The germline gives CDR1 MNHEY, CDR2 SMNVEV (reference sequence). The CDR3 DNA follows: TGTGCCAGCAGTTTAGCAGGGGGCAATGAGCAGTTCTTC. Its protein product is CASSLAGGNEQFF.

The V call is TRBV30, the J call TRBJ2-5; D possibly corresponds to TRBD1 (6 bases). V was pared by 2 bases and J by 3 bases, with 7 bases between. From germline, CDR1 is GTSNPN and CDR2 SVGIG (reference sequence). The CDR3 length is 12 residues. The CDR3 region has the DNA TGTGCCTGGAGTCAGGGGAAAGAGACCCAGTACTTC. Translated, it gives CAWSQGKETQYF.

This chain joins TRBV11-3 and TRBJ1-2; D not resolved. V lost 1 base to trimming and J lost 2 bases, with 8 bases between them. The CDR3 loop spans 14 amino acids. The V gene's germline CDR1 is SGHNT and CDR2 YENEEA. The CDR3 reads CASSLGNGNYGYTF. CDR3 DNA: TGTGCCAGCAGCTTAGGTAACGGAAACTATGGCTACACCTTC.

DNA of the CDR3: TGTGCCAGCAGTTTCTCTGTTAATTCACCCCTCCACTTT. Its translation: CASSFSVNSPLHF. The chain recombines TRBV27 with TRBJ1-6, with D hard to call. This CDR3 spans 13 amino acids. Germline CDR1 MNHEY, CDR2 SMNVEV (reference sequence). The V end lost 3 bases, the J end lost 6 bases, and 6 bases lay between the germline ends.

This clone was seen only once. The CDR3 is CASSQVAPNEQFF. CDR3 nucleotide sequence: TGCGCCAGCAGCCAAGTGGCCCCCAATGAGCAGTTCTTC. V is TRBV4-1 and J is TRBJ2-1; unclear D gene. Germline V gives CDR1 MGHRA, CDR2 YSYEKL. Trimming removed 1 base at V and 6 bases at J, with 7 bases between. The CDR3 runs to 13 residues.